This TCR beta chain was documented in a study of blood T cell repertoires in COVID-19. Source study methods: How many nucleated cells were present was estimated from reference gene primer amplification. Sequenced by immunoSEQ multiplex PCR; TCRdb stores in-frame clones only, minus some. V, J and clone size derive from that table, while D and trimming were established from the DNA sequence. In the table there are a few hundred thousand clones, roughly 84% of which are singletons. The CDR3 covers 13 residues. V lost 5 bases, J lost 5 bases, and 10 bases lay in between. The origin of this receptor is a man between 50 and 59 years old with active or convalescent COVID-19. The V and J genes are TRBV12-3 or TRBV12-4 and TRBJ2-1; no reliable D call. Sequenced input: peripheral blood. CDR3 coding DNA: TGTGCCAGCAGTCCGACGGAGAACAATGAGCAGTTCTTC. Translating gives CASSPTENNEQFF.